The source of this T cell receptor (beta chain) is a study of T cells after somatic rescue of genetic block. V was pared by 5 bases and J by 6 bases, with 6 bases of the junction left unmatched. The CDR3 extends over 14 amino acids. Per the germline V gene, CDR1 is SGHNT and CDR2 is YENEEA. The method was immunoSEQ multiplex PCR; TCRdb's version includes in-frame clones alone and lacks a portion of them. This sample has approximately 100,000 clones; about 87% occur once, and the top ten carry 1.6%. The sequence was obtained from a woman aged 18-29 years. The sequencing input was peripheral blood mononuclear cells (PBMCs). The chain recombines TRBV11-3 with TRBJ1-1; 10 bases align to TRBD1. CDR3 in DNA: TGTGCCAGCAGCCCACGGACAGGGGGGGCTGAAGCTTTCTTT. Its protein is CASSPRTGGAEAFF.